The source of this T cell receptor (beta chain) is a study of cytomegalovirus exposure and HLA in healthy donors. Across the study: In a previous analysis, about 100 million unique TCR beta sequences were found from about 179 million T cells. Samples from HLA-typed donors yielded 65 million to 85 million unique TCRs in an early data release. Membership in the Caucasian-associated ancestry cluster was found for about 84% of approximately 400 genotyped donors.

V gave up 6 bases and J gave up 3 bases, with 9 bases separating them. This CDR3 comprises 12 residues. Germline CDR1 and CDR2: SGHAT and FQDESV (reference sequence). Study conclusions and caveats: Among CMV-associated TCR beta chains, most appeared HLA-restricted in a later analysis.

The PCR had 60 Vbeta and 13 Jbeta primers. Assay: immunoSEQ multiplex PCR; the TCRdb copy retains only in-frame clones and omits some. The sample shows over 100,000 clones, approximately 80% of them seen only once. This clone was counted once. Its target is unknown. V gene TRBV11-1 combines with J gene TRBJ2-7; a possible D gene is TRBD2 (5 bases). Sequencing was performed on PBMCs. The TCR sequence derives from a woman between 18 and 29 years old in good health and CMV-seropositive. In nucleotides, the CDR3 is TGTGCCAGCAGTCGTCGGGGCTACGAGCAGTACTTC. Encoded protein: CASSRRGYEQYF. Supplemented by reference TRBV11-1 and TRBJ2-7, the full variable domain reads EAEVAQSPRYKITEKSQAVAFWCDPISGHATLYWYRQILGQGPELLVQFQDESVVDDSQLPKDRFSAERLKGVDSTLKIQPAELGDSAMYLCASSRRGYEQYFGPGTRLTVT.